Listed below are T cell receptor beta chains from one sample, sequenced in a study of shared clonotypes between healthy human individuals. Sequencing was performed with immunoSEQ multiplex PCR; in TCRdb, only in-frame clones are kept and a portion is missing. Of 2 million to 3 million clones listed, roughly 93% are singletons. The sequencing input was naive CD4+ T cells from PBMCs. These receptors were collected from a man younger than 35 in good health. Some clones in this sample may be carry-over from other donors' samples. CDR3s include the opening cysteine and the closing phenylalanine or tryptophan. A D gene is named only where the DNA matches it firmly. Some rows have no size entry. The others give once, few or many, or a class for an expanded clone.

CASSEQSNQPQHF	TGTGCCAGCAGTGAACAGAGCAATCAGCCCCAGCATTTT	-	TRBV2	TRBJ1-5	-
CASSPRPDQPQHF	TGTGCCAGCAGCCCCCGTCCCGATCAGCCCCAGCATTTT	-	TRBV9	TRBJ1-5	-
CAITRDRGLTDTQYF	TGTGCCATCACCAGGGACAGGGGACTCACAGATACGCAGTATTTT	TRBD1	TRBV10-3	TRBJ2-3	-
CASSLTGTGSSGEQFF	TGTGCCAGCAGCTTGACCGGGACTGGATCCTCTGGGGAGCAGTTCTTC	-	TRBV7-3	TRBJ2-1	-
CASSMAGFSYEQYF	TGTGCCAGCAGTATGGCAGGGTTCTCCTACGAGCAGTACTTC	-	TRBV27	TRBJ2-7	-
CASNPPLAGGQDTQYF	TGTGCCAGCAATCCTCCACTAGCGGGAGGGCAAGATACGCAGTATTTT	TRBD2	TRBV28	TRBJ2-3	-
CASSLGQPFANEQFF	TGTGCCAGCAGCTTGGGACAGCCTTTTGCCAATGAGCAGTTCTTC	-	TRBV5-4	TRBJ2-1	-
CAISSLPGGERSTYEQYF	TGTGCCATCAGTTCCCTCCCGGGGGGGGAACGGAGCACCTACGAGCAGTACTTC	TRBD2	TRBV10-3	TRBJ2-7	-
CASILGQLNGYTF	TGTGCCAGCATACTTGGACAACTTAATGGCTACACCTTC	-	TRBV2	TRBJ1-2	few
CASSVATGTANYGYTF	TGTGCCAGCAGCGTAGCGACTGGGACGGCGAACTATGGCTACACCTTC	-	TRBV9	TRBJ1-2	few
CSHRGQGNTEAFF	TGCAGCCACCGGGGACAGGGAAACACTGAAGCTTTCTTT	TRBD1	TRBV29-1	TRBJ1-1	few
CASSLSGRWHTGELFF	TGTGCCAGCAGCTTGAGCGGGAGATGGCACACCGGGGAGCTGTTTTTT	TRBD2	TRBV5-6	TRBJ2-2	-
CASSDTFGQYF	TGTGCCAGCAGTGATACCTTCGGGCAGTATTTT	-	TRBV2	TRBJ2-3	-
CASRGTASSYEQYF	TGTGCCAGTAGGGGGACAGCCTCCTCCTACGAGCAGTACTTC	TRBD1	TRBV19	TRBJ2-7	-
CAISESGGTYEQYF	TGTGCCATCAGTGAGTCGGGCGGTACCTACGAGCAGTACTTC	-	TRBV10-3	TRBJ2-7	once
CASSPSGNNEQFF	TGTGCTAGTTCCCCTAGCGGAAACAATGAGCAGTTCTTC	TRBD2	TRBV12-5	TRBJ2-1	-
CASSFRTVNTEAFF	TGTGCCAGCAGCTTCCGGACTGTGAACACTGAAGCTTTCTTT	-	TRBV7-2	TRBJ1-1	-
CASSDPGQGPTYEQYF	TGTGCCAGCAGTGACCCGGGACAGGGGCCCACCTACGAGCAGTACTTC	TRBD1	TRBV25-1	TRBJ2-7	once
CASSPPGTVNTEAFF	TGTGCCAGCAGCCCACCCGGAACGGTGAACACTGAAGCTTTCTTT	-	TRBV7-9	TRBJ1-1	-
CASSVRSGRSPDTQYF	TGTGCCAGCAGCGTAAGAAGCGGGAGGTCCCCAGATACGCAGTATTTT	TRBD2	TRBV9	TRBJ2-3	-
CASSLGSRAGGNGTQYF	TGTGCCAGCAGCTTAGGGTCTAGGGCAGGGGGGAACGGTACGCAGTATTTT	-	TRBV7-2	TRBJ2-3	-
CASNSGANVLTF	TGTGCCAGCAACTCTGGGGCCAACGTCCTGACTTTC	-	TRBV25-1	TRBJ2-6	-
CASSIDPGSLGGETQYF	TGTGCCAGTAGTATAGATCCAGGGAGCCTTGGGGGAGAGACCCAGTACTTC	-	TRBV19	TRBJ2-5	-
CASRRDRGLYAFF	TGTGCCAGCAGGCGAGACAGGGGGCTGTATGCTTTCTTT	TRBD1	TRBV6-5	TRBJ1-1	-
CASRRLAGGADTQYF	TGCGCCAGCCGTCGACTAGCGGGGGGGGCAGATACGCAGTATTTT	TRBD2	TRBV5-1	TRBJ2-3	-
CASSKGVTGELFF	TGTGCCAGTAGTAAAGGGGTCACCGGGGAGCTGTTTTTT	-	TRBV19	TRBJ2-2	-
CAILREAYEQYF	TGTGCCATCCTCCGGGAGGCCTACGAGCAGTACTTC	TRBD2	TRBV6-1	TRBJ2-7	-
CASSLSTGGHTEAFF	TGCGCCAGCAGCTTGTCGACAGGGGGACACACTGAAGCTTTCTTT	TRBD1	TRBV5-1	TRBJ1-1	-
CASSGKMMNTGELFF	TGCGCCAGCAGCGGAAAAATGATGAACACCGGGGAGCTGTTTTTT	-	TRBV5-1	TRBJ2-2	-
CASRAIAKNIQYF	TGTGCCAGTAGGGCAATAGCCAAAAACATTCAGTACTTC	-	TRBV19	TRBJ2-4	-
CASSLGWDSQETQYF	TGTGCCAGCAGCTTGGGGTGGGACAGTCAAGAGACCCAGTACTTC	TRBD1	TRBV5-4	TRBJ2-5	-
CATSRGAGGEGTEAFF	TGTGCCACCAGCAGAGGGGCGGGGGGAGAGGGTACTGAAGCTTTCTTT	-	TRBV15	TRBJ1-1	-
CSVGEGVGEQYF	TGCAGCGTTGGTGAGGGAGTGGGCGAGCAGTACTTC	-	TRBV29-1	TRBJ2-7	-
CATSMASPRETQYF	TGTGCCACCAGCATGGCCAGCCCGAGGGAGACCCAGTACTTC	-	TRBV15	TRBJ2-5	-
CASSQDETGDLDDPYEQYF	TGTGCCAGCAGCCAAGATGAGACAGGGGACCTCGACGACCCCTACGAGCAGTACTTC	TRBD1	TRBV14	TRBJ2-7	-
CASSSAGQGDYGYTF	TGTGCCAGCAGTTCGGCAGGACAGGGTGACTATGGCTACACCTTC	TRBD1	TRBV5-4	TRBJ1-2	-
CASSLVGNGYEQYF	TGTGCCAGCAGCTTGGTAGGTAACGGGTACGAGCAGTACTTC	-	TRBV5-4	TRBJ2-7	-
CASSPPSGRTTYEQYF	TGTGCCAGCTCACCACCCAGCGGGAGGACTACCTACGAGCAGTACTTC	TRBD2	TRBV18	TRBJ2-7	once
CASSRLTSGTGELFF	TGTGCCAGCAGCCGCCTAACTAGCGGCACCGGGGAGCTGTTTTTT	TRBD2	TRBV5-6	TRBJ2-2	-
CASSLDPLNTGELFF	TGTGCCAGCAGCTTAGATCCCTTAAACACCGGGGAGCTGTTTTTT	-	TRBV7-7	TRBJ2-2	-
CASSYGGSRMVTYEQYF	TGTGCCAGCAGTTATGGCGGTAGCCGGATGGTCACCTACGAGCAGTACTTC	-	TRBV7-9	TRBJ2-7	-